This T cell receptor beta chain was profiled in a study of CD8 T cells in Susac syndrome. V was shortened by 6 bases and J by 4 bases, with 7 bases between the two germline ends. The CDR3 loop spans 11 amino acids. The V gene's germline CDR1 is DFQATT and CDR2 SNEGSKA (reference sequence). About this clonotype: No antigen is known for it.

The patients with Susac syndrome were individuals who fulfilled the recently defined diagnostic criteria for disease that was either definite or probable. TEMRA cells were enriched by FACS, and CD4+ and CD8+ T cells were negatively isolated. Random-hexamer reverse transcription was applied to about 0.5 to 1 ug RNA. Amplification of the TCR beta CDR3 was carried out by immunoSEQ multiplex PCR, which spanned a total of 54 Vbeta and 13 Jbeta segments. MiXCR, applied by TCRdb to the immunoSEQ multiplex PCR reads, yields one record per CDR3 protein. The sample holds around 170,000 distinct CDR3 sequences, around 95% seen once. General study points: Expansion of clones was not seen in the CD4+ T cell repertoires of Susac syndrome.

The specimen was CD4+ T cells from PBMCs. The chain is built from TRBV20-1 and TRBJ2-1, with D unresolved. The source of this sequence is a human donor with Susac syndrome. CDR3 loop: CSAANYNEQFF. CDR3 DNA: TGCAGTGCCGCTAATTACAATGAGCAGTTCTTC.